These T cell receptor beta chains were read from a single sample in a study of technical replicates of blood from several donors. Some clones are missing from TCRdb's copy, which holds only in-frame ones; the method was immunoSEQ multiplex PCR. The repertoire holds over 80,000 clones, with approximately 96% as singletons. The sequenced material came from T cells isolated from PBMCs. Source of these receptors: a human donor in good health. Each CDR3 is given with its conserved first and last residue.

v_call,cdr3_aa
TRBV19,CASSIVGTGNYGYTF
TRBV4-2,CASSQGTGDEQFF
TRBV5-6,CASSFGPQGAGANVLTF
TRBV4-1,CASSRLSGLNTEAFF
TRBV7-9,CASSDSQEGAFF
TRBV9,CASSVGTVDQPQHF
TRBV6-5,CASSYGGNEQFF
TRBV5-5,CASSLAPFGYTF
TRBV27,CASSLLIPGLGSYEQYF
TRBV6-6,CASLLPGQADTGELFF
TRBV5-4,CASVLIGQGNYNEQFF
TRBV19,CASKAQDSNQPQHF
TRBV10-2,CASSESNSGKVNGYTF
TRBV10-1,CARAGTASNQPQHF
TRBV27,CASSLLAATFNEQFF
TRBV11-2,CASSYGGLAKNIQYF
TRBV30,CAWSALRGEASEAFF
TRBV6-1,CASSEGSGFSYEQYF
TRBV6-5,CASSPYATFNEKLFF